Listed below are T cell receptor beta chains from one sample, sequenced in a study of human T cells and chemical hapten exposure. Each CDR3 protein gets one entry after TCRdb re-called the RACE reads with MiXCR. The sample shows under 55,000 distinct CDR3 sequences, roughly a tenth of them seen only once. This specimen was whole blood, taken in connection with sensitization to the hapten diphenylcyclopropenone (DPC). The receptor set was obtained from a woman in her thirties or forties with alopecia areata. Some clones in this sample may be carry-over from other donors' samples. Both conserved end residues are part of each CDR3. Each record gives: V gene, D gene, clone size, CDR3 length, J gene, CDR3 protein, CDR3 DNA. D genes are given only for firm matches. Clone sizes are given selectively: once, few, many, or a class where the clone is expanded.

>TRBV7-6|TRBD1|few|14|TRBJ2-7
CASSLGDRGLEQYF
TGTGCCAGCAGCTTAGGGGACAGGGGTTTAGAGCAGTACTTC
>TRBV5-1|-|many|13|TRBJ2-1
CASSYGPYDEQFF
TGCGCCAGCAGCTACGGGCCCTACGATGAGCAGTTCTTC
>TRBV6-1|-|few|15|TRBJ2-6
CASSDLKDGANVLTF
TGTGCCAGCAGTGATTTGAAGGACGGGGCCAACGTCCTGACTTTC
>TRBV5-1|TRBD2|once|17|TRBJ2-3
CASSLGWLAGASDTQYF
TGCGCCAGCAGCTTGGGGTGGCTAGCGGGAGCGTCAGATACGCAGTATTTT
>TRBV20-1|-|-|15|TRBJ2-1
CSAYAGLGFYNEQFF
TGCAGTGCTTACGCCGGGCTCGGGTTCTACAATGAGCAGTTCTTC
>TRBV27|TRBD1|many|15|TRBJ2-7
CASSTKGAKPYEQYF
TGTGCCAGCAGTACAAAGGGGGCTAAACCCTACGAGCAGTACTTC
>TRBV7-6|-|many|15|TRBJ2-5
CASSLGQGLTKTQYF
TGTGCCAGCAGCTTGGGGCAGGGGCTGACAAAGACCCAGTACTTC
>TRBV7-9|TRBD1|many|16|TRBJ2-7
CASSSPETGGYNEQYF
TGTGCCAGCAGCTCACCCGAGACAGGGGGATATAACGAGCAGTACTTC
>TRBV18|-|few|13|TRBJ1-1
CASSLAGGEEAFF
TGTGCCAGCTCACTCGCCGGGGGGGAGGAAGCTTTCTTT
>TRBV7-8|-|many|11|TRBJ2-1
CASSLGEGQFF
TGTGCCAGCAGCTTAGGTGAGGGGCAGTTCTTC
>TRBV20-1|-|many|14|TRBJ2-7
CSARGGDSTYEQYF
TGCAGTGCTAGAGGTGGGGACTCCACCTACGAGCAGTACTTC
>TRBV7-6|-|many|15|TRBJ2-5
CASSLAIRTQETQYF
TGTGCCAGCAGCTTAGCGATCCGGACCCAAGAGACCCAGTACTTC
>TRBV28|-|-|12|TRBJ2-5
CASSPRRETQYF
TGTGCCAGCAGTCCCCGCCGTGAGACCCAGTACTTC
>TRBV9|-|few|15|TRBJ1-4
CASSGRVTTNEKLFF
TGTGCCAGCAGCGGGAGAGTTACAACTAATGAAAAACTGTTTTTT
>TRBV14|-|-|13|TRBJ1-2
CASSRRPNYGYTF
TGTGCCAGCAGCCGGAGACCTAACTATGGCTACACCTTC
>TRBV5-6|-|many|11|TRBJ1-2
CASSFAGGYTF
TGTGCCAGCAGCTTCGCTGGCGGCTACACCTTC
>TRBV7-2|-|-|15|TRBJ2-1
CASSLKGNSYNEQFF
TGTGCCAGCAGCTTGAAAGGGAATTCCTACAATGAGCAGTTCTTC
>TRBV6-6|TRBD1|many|19|TRBJ2-6
CASSYSEGQGAPGANVLTF
TGTGCCAGCAGTTACTCGGAGGGACAGGGGGCGCCTGGGGCCAACGTCCTGACTTTC
>TRBV29-1|TRBD1|-|12|TRBJ1-2
CSVPTGIGGYTF
TGCAGCGTCCCGACAGGGATCGGAGGCTACACCTTC
>TRBV18|TRBD2|-|14|TRBJ2-1
CASSPKITSGEQFF
TGTGCCAGCTCACCAAAAATAACTAGCGGAGAGCAGTTCTTC
>TRBV19|-|-|13|TRBJ1-1
CASKVRGNTEAFF
TGTGCCAGTAAGGTCCGGGGGAACACTGAAGCTTTCTTT
>TRBV29-1|TRBD1|-|14|TRBJ2-7
CSVDVTGSSYEQYF
TGCAGCGTTGACGTGACAGGGAGCTCCTACGAGCAGTACTTC
>TRBV5-1|TRBD2|-|16|TRBJ2-3
CASKLTAVAGTDTQYF
TGCGCCAGCAAGTTAACTGCGGTAGCGGGGACAGATACGCAGTATTTT
>TRBV10-3|-|-|15|TRBJ2-3
CAIRGEKAYTDTQYF
TGTGCCATCAGGGGGGAAAAGGCATACACAGATACGCAGTATTTT
>TRBV5-1|TRBD1|-|16|TRBJ1-4
CASSLYRDSHNEKLFF
TGCGCCAGCAGCTTGTACCGGGACAGTCATAATGAAAAACTGTTTTTT
>TRBV20-1|-|few|14|TRBJ1-1
CSAVVRGLNTEAFF
TGCAGTGCCGTCGTACGGGGTCTGAACACTGAAGCTTTCTTT
>TRBV29-1|-|-|12|TRBJ1-4
CSAGTSNEKLFF
TGCAGCGCCGGGACCAGTAATGAAAAACTGTTTTTT
>TRBV7-2|-|-|17|TRBJ2-1
CASSLAAFGPEGNEQFF
TGTGCCAGCAGCTTAGCCGCGTTTGGGCCTGAAGGCAATGAGCAGTTCTTC
>TRBV20-1|TRBD2|many|14|TRBJ2-1
CSASPSGGASEQFF
TGCAGTGCGAGTCCTAGCGGGGGGGCATCTGAGCAGTTCTTC
>TRBV10-3|-|few|14|TRBJ2-2
CAIRAEHITGELFF
TGTGCCATCAGAGCAGAGCATATCACCGGGGAGCTGTTTTTT
>TRBV4-1|-|many|17|TRBJ2-2
CASRGRGNTANTGELFF
TGCGCCAGCAGGGGTAGAGGGAACACGGCGAACACCGGGGAGCTGTTTTTT
>TRBV29-1|TRBD2|many|15|TRBJ2-3
CSVLLTSGPGDTQYF
TGCAGCGTCCTACTGACTAGCGGGCCGGGGGATACGCAGTATTTT
>TRBV7-2|-|-|15|TRBJ1-2
CASSLALDGISGYTF
TGTGCCAGCAGCTTAGCCCTAGACGGGATAAGTGGCTACACCTTC
>TRBV2|-|many|14|TRBJ1-2
CASSESRGNYGYTF
TGTGCCAGCAGTGAGAGTAGGGGGAACTATGGCTACACCTTC
>TRBV5-1|-|many|14|TRBJ2-1
CASSLGSSYNEQFF
TGCGCCAGCAGCTTGGGGAGCTCCTACAATGAGCAGTTCTTC
>TRBV7-9|-|few|17|TRBJ1-3
CASSLALGHYSGNTIYF
TGTGCCAGCAGCTTAGCGTTGGGGCACTACTCTGGAAACACCATATATTTT
>TRBV20-1|TRBD2|-|16|TRBJ2-1
CSAENSGGEPYNEQFF
TGCAGTGCTGAAAATAGCGGGGGAGAACCCTACAATGAGCAGTTCTTC
>TRBV18|-|-|15|TRBJ1-5
CASSPAMDGNQPQHF
TGTGCCAGCTCACCTGCTATGGATGGCAATCAGCCCCAGCATTTT
>TRBV7-9|-|many|20|TRBJ1-5
CASSLSRGSSTGGFNQPQHF
TGTGCCAGCAGCTTAAGCCGGGGGAGCTCGACAGGTGGATTCAATCAGCCCCAGCATTTT
>TRBV7-8|TRBD1|many|12|TRBJ2-5
CASNNRGETQYF
TGTGCCAGCAATAACAGGGGGGAGACCCAGTACTTC
>TRBV6-2/TRBV6-3|TRBD1|-|15|TRBJ1-1
CASSPRTGMNTEAFF
TGTGCCAGCAGTCCGAGGACAGGGATGAACACTGAAGCTTTCTTT
>TRBV28|TRBD1|-|14|TRBJ2-2
CASSNRGKAGELFF
TGTGCCAGCAGTAACAGGGGGAAGGCCGGGGAGCTGTTTTTT